This TCR beta chain is from a study of T cells in AML relapse after transplant (dated by TCRdb to between 2018 and 2020). In the study overall: The remission controls were clinically matched patients who stayed in long-term complete remission and had follow-up of more than 3 years. Remission samples were bone marrow collected about 1 year after HSCT from patients who maintained complete remission. In patients given allogeneic HSCT for myeloid malignancy, this retrospective study looked at bone marrow T cells, examining both their TCR repertoires and their inhibitory receptor expression.

As regards this clonotype: The antigen this receptor binds is unknown. This may arise from a read error, as a much more abundant clone is one base away.

From the cysteine up to the phenylalanine, the CDR3 has a length of 13 residues. The read is trimmed to its CDR3 DNA, 39 bases read in frame from base 1. V and J are truncated by 7 bases and 5 bases respectively, leaving an intervening sequence of 12 bases. According to the germline V gene (reference sequence), CDR1 reads PRHDT and CDR2 reads FYEKMQ. Libraries were constructed by PCR. A modified RACE PCR protocol, not multiplex PCR, was used to amplify TCR alpha and beta chains from RNA. An Illumina MiSeq was used to sequence the libraries, and raw reads were demultiplexed using sample-specific barcode combinations. The authors processed their data as follows. TCR clonotypes were identified from the sequencing reads using MiXCR software. TCRdb reprocessing: public reads trimmed at Q25 with fastp, clones called with MiXCR, in-frame beta chains kept. CDR3 protein duplicates are merged, each entry listing the most common genes and DNA. The authors' filters were not applied to this entry. In all, the sample holds 3,000 to 4,000 distinct CDR3 sequences, and approximately 11% of those were seen once. Together, the top ten hold about 30% of the sample.

General findings and caveats noted by the study authors: Very few samples underpinned the TCR repertoire comparisons, and for unsorted bone marrow each group had only a few individuals.

The sequence came from a human donor who had a stem cell transplant for acute myeloid leukemia. Some T cells seen after a transplant may have their origin in the graft donor. Sequenced material: bone marrow, either the whole sample or a sorted T cell fraction (not recorded which), taken in complete remission. The chain joins TRBV13 to TRBJ2-1; TRBD1 might be the D gene, on 5 matching bases. The CDR3 region has the sequence CASNPDTNNEQFF. The nucleotides read TGTGCCAGCAACCCGGACACCAACAATGAGCAGTTCTTC.